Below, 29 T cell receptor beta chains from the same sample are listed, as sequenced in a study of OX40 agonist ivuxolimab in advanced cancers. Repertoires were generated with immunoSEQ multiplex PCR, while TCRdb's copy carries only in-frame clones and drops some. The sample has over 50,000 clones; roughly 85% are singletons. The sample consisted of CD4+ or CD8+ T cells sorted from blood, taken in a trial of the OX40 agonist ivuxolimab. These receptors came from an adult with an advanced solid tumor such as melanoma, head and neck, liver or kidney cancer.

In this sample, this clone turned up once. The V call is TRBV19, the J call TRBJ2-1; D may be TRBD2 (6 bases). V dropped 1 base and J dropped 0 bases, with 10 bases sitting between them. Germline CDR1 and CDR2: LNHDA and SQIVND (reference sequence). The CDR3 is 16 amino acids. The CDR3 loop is CASSIAGALSYNEQFF. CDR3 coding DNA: TGTGCCAGTAGTATAGCGGGAGCGCTCTCCTACAATGAGCAGTTCTTC. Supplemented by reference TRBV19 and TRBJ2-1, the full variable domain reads DGGITQSPKYLFRKEGQNVTLSCEQNLNHDAMYWYRQDPGQGLRLIYYSQIVNDFQKGDIAEGYSVSREKKESFPLTVTSAQKNPTAFYLCASSIAGALSYNEQFFGPGTRLTVL.

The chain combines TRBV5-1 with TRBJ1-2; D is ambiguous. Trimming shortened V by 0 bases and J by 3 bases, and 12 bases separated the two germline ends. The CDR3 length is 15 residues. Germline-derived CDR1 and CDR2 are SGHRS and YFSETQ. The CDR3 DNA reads TGCGCCAGCAGCTTGGCCGGCCCGGAGGACTATGGCTACACCTTC. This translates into CASSLAGPEDYGYTF.

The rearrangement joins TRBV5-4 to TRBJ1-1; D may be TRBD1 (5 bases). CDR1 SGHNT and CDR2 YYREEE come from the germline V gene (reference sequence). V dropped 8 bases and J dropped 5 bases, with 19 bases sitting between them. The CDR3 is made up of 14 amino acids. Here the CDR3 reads CASKSGQGRTEAFF. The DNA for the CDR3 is TGTGCCAGTAAGTCCGGGCAGGGACGAACTGAAGCTTTCTTT.

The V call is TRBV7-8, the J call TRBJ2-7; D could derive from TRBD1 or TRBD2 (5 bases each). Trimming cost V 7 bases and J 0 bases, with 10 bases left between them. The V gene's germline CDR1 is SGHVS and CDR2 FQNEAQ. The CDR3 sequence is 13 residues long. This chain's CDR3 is CASTGRTSYEQYF. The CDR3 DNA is TGTGCCAGCACGGGGCGGACCTCCTACGAGCAGTACTTC.

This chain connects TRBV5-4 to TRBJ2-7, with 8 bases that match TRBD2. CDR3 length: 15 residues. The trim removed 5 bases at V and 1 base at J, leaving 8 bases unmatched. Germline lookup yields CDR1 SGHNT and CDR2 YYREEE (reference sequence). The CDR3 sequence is CASRIRSSGSYEQYF. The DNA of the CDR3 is TGTGCCAGCAGAATCAGGTCTAGCGGGTCCTACGAGCAGTACTTC.

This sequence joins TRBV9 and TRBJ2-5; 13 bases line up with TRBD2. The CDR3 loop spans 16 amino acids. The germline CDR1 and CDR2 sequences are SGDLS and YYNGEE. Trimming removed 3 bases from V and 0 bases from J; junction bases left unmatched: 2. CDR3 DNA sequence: TGTGCCAGCAGCGCAGGGACTAGCGGGGACCAAGAGACCCAGTACTTC. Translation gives CASSAGTSGDQETQYF.

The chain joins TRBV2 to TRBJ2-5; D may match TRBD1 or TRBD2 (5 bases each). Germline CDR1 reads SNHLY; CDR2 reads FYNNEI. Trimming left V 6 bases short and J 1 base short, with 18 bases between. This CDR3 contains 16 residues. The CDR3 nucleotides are TGTGCCAGCAGCTTCGTGTATGGGGGACCCCAAGAGACCCAGTACTTC. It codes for CASSFVYGGPQETQYF.

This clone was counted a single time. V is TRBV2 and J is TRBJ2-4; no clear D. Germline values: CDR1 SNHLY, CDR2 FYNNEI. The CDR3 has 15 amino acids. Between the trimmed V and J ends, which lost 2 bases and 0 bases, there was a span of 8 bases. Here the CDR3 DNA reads TGTGCCAGCAGTGAACGTACGTCAGCCAAAAACATTCAGTACTTC. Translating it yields CASSERTSAKNIQYF.

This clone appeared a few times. The CDR3 region is CASSLRSITYNEQFF. CDR3 nucleotides: TGTGCCAGCAGCTTACGGAGTATCACCTACAATGAGCAGTTCTTC. V is TRBV7-8 and J is TRBJ2-1; D remains ambiguous. The ends were cut back, 2 bases at V and 2 bases at J, with 10 bases in the middle. This CDR3 is 15 amino acids long. The germline V gene encodes CDR1 SGHVS and CDR2 FQNEAQ.

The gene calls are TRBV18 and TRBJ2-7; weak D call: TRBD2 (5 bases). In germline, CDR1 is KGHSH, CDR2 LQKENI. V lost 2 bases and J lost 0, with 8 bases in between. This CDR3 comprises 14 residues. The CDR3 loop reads CASSPGSSSYEQYF. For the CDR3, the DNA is TGTGCCAGCTCACCAGGGAGCAGCTCCTACGAGCAGTACTTC.

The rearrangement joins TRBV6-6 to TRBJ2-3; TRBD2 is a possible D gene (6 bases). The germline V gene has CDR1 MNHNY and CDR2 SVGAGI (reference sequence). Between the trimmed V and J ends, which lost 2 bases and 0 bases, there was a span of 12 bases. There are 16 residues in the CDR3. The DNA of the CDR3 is TGTGCCAGCAGTTACCCCGTAGGGACTAGCACAGATACGCAGTATTTT. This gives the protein CASSYPVGTSTDTQYF.

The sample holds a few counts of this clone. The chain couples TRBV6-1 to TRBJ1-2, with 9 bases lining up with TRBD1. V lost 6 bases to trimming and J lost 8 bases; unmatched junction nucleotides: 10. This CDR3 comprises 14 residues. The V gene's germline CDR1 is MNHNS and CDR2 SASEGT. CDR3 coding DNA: TGTGCCAGCAGGGTCCCCGGACAGGGGAGAGGCTACACCTTC. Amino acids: CASRVPGQGRGYTF.

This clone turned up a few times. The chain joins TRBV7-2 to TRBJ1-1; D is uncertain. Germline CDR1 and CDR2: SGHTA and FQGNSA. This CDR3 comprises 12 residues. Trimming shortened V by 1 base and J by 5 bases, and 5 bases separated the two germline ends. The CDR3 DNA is TGTGCCAGCAGCTTAGGGTGGACTGAAGCTTTCTTT. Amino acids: CASSLGWTEAFF.

CDR3 sequence reads: CAIRRDWANTEAFF. CDR3 in DNA: TGTGCCATCAGACGGGATTGGGCGAACACTGAAGCTTTCTTT. V and J are TRBV10-3 and TRBJ1-1; D is ambiguous. The CDR3 runs 14 residues. Trimming pared 6 bases from V and 1 base from J, leaving 12 bases between. Germline values: CDR1 ENHRY, CDR2 SYGVKD.

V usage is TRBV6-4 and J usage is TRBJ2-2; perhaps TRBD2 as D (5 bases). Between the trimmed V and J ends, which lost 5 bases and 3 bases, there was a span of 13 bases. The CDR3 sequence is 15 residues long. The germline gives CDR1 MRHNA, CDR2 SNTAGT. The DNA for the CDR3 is TGTGCCAGCAGTTACGGGGTGGGGTACACCGGGGAGCTGTTTTTT. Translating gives CASSYGVGYTGELFF.

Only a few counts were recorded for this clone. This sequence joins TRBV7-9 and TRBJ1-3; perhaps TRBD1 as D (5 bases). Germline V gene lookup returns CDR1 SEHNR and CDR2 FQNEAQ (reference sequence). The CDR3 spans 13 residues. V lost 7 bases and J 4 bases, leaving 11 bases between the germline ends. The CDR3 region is CASNQGPGNTIYF. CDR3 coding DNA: TGTGCCAGCAACCAGGGTCCCGGAAACACCATATATTTT.

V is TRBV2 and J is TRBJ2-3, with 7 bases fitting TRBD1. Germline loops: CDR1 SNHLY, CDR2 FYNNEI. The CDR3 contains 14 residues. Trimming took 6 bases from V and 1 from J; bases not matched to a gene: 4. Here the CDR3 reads CASRWTGGTDTQYF. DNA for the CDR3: TGTGCCAGCAGATGGACAGGAGGCACAGATACGCAGTATTTT.

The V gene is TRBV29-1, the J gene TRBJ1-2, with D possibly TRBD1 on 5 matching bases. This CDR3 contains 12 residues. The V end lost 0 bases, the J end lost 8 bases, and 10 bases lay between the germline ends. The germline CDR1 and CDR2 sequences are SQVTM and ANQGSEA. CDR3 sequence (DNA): TGCAGCGTTGAAGATCCCGGGGACGGCTACACCTTC. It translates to CSVEDPGDGYTF.

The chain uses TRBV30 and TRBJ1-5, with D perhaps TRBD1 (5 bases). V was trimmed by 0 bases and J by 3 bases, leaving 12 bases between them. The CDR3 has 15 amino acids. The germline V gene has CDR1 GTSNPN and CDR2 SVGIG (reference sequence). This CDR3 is CAWSVRDSPNQPQHF. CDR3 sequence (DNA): TGTGCCTGGAGTGTACGAGACAGCCCCAATCAGCCCCAGCATTTT.

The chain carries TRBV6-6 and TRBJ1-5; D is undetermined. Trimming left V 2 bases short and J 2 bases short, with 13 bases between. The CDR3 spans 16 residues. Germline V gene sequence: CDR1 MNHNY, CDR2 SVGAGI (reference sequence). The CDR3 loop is CASSYRLGEGNQPQHF. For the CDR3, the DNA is TGTGCCAGCAGTTACCGGTTGGGTGAGGGCAATCAGCCCCAGCATTTT.

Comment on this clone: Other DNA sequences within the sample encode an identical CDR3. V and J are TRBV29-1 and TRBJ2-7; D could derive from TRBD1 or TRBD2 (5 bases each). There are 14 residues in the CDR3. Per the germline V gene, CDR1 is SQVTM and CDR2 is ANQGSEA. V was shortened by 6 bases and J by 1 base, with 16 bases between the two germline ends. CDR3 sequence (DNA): TGCAGCGTCTCCGGGACGGGGATTTCCTACGAGCAGTACTTC. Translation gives CSVSGTGISYEQYF.

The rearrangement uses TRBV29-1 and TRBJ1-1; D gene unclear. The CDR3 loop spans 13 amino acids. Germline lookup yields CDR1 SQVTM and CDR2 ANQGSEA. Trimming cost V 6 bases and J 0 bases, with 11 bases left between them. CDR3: CSVFRTVNTEAFF. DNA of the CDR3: TGCAGCGTCTTCAGGACGGTGAACACTGAAGCTTTCTTT.

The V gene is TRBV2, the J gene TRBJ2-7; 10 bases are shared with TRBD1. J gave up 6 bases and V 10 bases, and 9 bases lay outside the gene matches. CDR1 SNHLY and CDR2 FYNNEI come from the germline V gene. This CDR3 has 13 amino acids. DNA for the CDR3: TGTGCCAAAAGGGACAGGGGTCACAGCGAGCAGTACTTC. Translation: CAKRDRGHSEQYF.

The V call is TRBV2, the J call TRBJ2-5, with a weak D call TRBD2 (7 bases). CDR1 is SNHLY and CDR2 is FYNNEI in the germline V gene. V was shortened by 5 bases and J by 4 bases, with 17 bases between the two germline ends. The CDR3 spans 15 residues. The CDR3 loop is CASSTNGGGGETQYF. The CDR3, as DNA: TGTGCCAGCAGTACAAATGGGGGGGGCGGAGAGACCCAGTACTTC.

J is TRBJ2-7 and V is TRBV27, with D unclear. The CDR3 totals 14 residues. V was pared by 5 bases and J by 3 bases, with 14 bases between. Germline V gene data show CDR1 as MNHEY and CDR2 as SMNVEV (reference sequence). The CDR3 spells CASSPNTAVYEQYF. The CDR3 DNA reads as TGTGCCAGCAGTCCCAATACAGCCGTCTACGAGCAGTACTTC.

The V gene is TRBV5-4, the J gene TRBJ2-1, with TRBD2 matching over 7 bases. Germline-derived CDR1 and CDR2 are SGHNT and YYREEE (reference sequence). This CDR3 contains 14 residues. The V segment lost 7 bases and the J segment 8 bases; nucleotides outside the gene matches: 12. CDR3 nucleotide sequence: TGTGCCAGCCGGCTACGGACTAGTCCCCATGAGCAGTTCTTC. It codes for CASRLRTSPHEQFF. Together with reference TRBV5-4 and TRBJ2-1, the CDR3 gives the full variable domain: ETGVTQSPTHLIKTRGQQVTLRCSSQSGHNTVSWYQQALGQGPQFIFQYYREEENGRGNFPPRFSGLQFPNYSSELNVNALELDDSALYLCASRLRTSPHEQFFGPGTRLTVL.

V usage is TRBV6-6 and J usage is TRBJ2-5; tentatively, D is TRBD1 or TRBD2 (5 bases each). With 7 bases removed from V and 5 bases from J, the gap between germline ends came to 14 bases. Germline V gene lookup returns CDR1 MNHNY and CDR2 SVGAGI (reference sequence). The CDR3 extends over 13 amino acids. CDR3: CASTPVGVETQYF. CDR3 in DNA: TGTGCCAGCACCCCCGTGGGGGTGGAGACCCAGTACTTC.

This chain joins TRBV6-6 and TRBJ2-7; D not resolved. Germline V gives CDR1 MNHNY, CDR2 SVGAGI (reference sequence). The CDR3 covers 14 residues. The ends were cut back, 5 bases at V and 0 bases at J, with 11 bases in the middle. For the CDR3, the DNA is TGTGCCAGCAGTACGCGTGACGGCTCCTACGAGCAGTACTTC. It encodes CASSTRDGSYEQYF.

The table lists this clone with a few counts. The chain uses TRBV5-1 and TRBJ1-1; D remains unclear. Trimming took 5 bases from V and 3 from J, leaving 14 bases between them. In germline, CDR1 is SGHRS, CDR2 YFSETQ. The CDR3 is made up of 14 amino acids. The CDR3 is CASSLRPGDTEAFF. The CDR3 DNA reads TGCGCCAGCAGTTTGAGGCCCGGGGACACTGAAGCTTTCTTT.